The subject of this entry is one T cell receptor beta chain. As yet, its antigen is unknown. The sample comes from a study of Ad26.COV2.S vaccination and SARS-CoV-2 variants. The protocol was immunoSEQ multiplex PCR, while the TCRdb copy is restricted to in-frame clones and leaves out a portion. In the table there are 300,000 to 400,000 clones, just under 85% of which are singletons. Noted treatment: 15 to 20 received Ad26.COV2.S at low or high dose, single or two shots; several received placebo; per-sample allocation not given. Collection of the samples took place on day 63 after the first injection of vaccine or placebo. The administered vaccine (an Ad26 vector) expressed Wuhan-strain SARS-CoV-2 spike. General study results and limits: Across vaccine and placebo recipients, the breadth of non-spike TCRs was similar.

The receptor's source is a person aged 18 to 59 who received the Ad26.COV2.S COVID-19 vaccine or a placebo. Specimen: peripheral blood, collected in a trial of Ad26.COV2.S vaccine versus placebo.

This CDR3 is CASSYLPTGEGYRSFYEQYF. The DNA of the CDR3 is TGCGCCAGCAGCTACCTCCCCACAGGGGAGGGCTATCGATCTTTCTACGAGCAGTACTTC. J is TRBJ2-7 and V is TRBV5-1, with D tentatively TRBD1 or TRBD2 (7 bases each). The length of the CDR3 is 20 residues. Germline CDR1 reads SGHRS; CDR2 reads YFSETQ. Trimming cost V 3 bases and J 3 bases, with 31 bases left between them.